This section outlines one T cell receptor beta chain sequence together with its context. This specimen comes from a study of blood T cell repertoires in COVID-19. The repertoire was sequenced with immunoSEQ multiplex PCR; TCRdb's copy has only in-frame clones and lacks some. Of fewer than 250,000 clones listed, about nine tenths are singletons. The sequence came from a woman in her twenties or thirties with acute COVID-19. Sample: PBMCs or T cells enriched from blood (not recorded which).

CDR3 sequence reads: CASSAHRDYEQYF. The CDR3 DNA reads TGTGCCAGCAGTGCACACAGGGACTACGAGCAGTACTTC. The chain is built from TRBV2 and TRBJ2-7; tentatively, D is TRBD1 (6 bases). V lost 4 bases and J 3 bases, leaving 10 bases between the germline ends. CDR3 length: 13 residues. Germline assignment: CDR1 SNHLY and CDR2 FYNNEI.